The clone carrying this T cell receptor (beta chain) was counted a few times. This specimen comes from a study of T-cell memory formation after mild COVID-19. MiXCR, applied by TCRdb to the 5' RACE reads, yields one record per CDR3 protein. The data hold 250,000 to 300,000 distinct CDR3 sequences, with roughly 8.2% observed a single time. CDR1 and CDR2 (germline): MNHNS, SASEGT. The CDR3 is made up of 17 amino acids. V lost 3 bases, J lost 1 base, and 16 bases lay in between. The clonotype comes from a man younger than 35 who had mild COVID-19 (a few samples of this study predate the infection). Cell type and time point are not known. The sample was PBMCs or a T cell subset sorted from them (not recorded which). The chain is built from TRBV6-1 and TRBJ1-3; perhaps TRBD1 as D (6 bases). The CDR3 reads CASSEGAFLISGNTIYF. The CDR3 DNA follows: TGTGCCAGCAGTGAGGGGGCCTTCCTTATTTCTGGAAACACCATATATTTT.